The 32 T cell receptor beta chains below come from one sample, sequenced in a study of beta chain features in type 1 diabetes. The sequenced template was cDNA made from the entire isolated RNA. The assay was immunoSEQ multiplex PCR, and TCRdb's table has in-frame clones only and misses some. The sample records more than 150,000 clones, roughly an eighth being singletons. Sequencing was done on a sample of central memory CD4+ T cells from blood. The receptors come from a woman aged 18-29 years in good health.

This rearrangement joins TRBV15 to TRBJ2-1, with D possibly TRBD2 on 6 matching bases. The CDR3 runs to 15 residues. V gave up 1 base and J gave up 6 bases, with 13 bases separating them. The germline CDR1 and CDR2 sequences are LNHNV and YYDKDF (reference sequence). The CDR3 loop is CATSRGHSGGNEQFF. The DNA of the CDR3 is TGTGCCACCAGCAGAGGCCATAGCGGCGGCAATGAGCAGTTCTTC.

This clone came up many times. The rearrangement uses TRBV15 and TRBJ2-5, with 14 bases identical to TRBD2. The V and J ends lost 3 bases and 5 bases, in that order; junction bases with no gene match: 8. This CDR3 is built from 17 residues. The V gene's germline CDR1 is LNHNV and CDR2 YYDKDF (reference sequence). The CDR3 bases are TGTGCCACCAGCAGTGGTGGGACTAGCGGGAGACGGGAGACCCAGTACTTC. Protein sequence: CATSSGGTSGRRETQYF.

The V call is TRBV7-9, the J call TRBJ1-2; D gene uncertain. The CDR3 is 13 residues long. Trimming left V 1 base short and J 3 bases short, with 6 bases between. Looked up from germline, CDR1 is SEHNR and CDR2 is FQNEAQ (reference sequence). Here the CDR3 DNA reads TGTGCCAGCAGCTTAGACCAGTACTATGGCTACACCTTC. It yields the protein CASSLDQYYGYTF. Filled out from reference TRBV7-9 and TRBJ1-2, the complete variable domain reads DTGVSQNPRHKITKRGQNVTFRCDPISEHNRLYWYRQTLGQGPEFLTYFQNEAQLEKSRLLSDRFSAERPKGSFSTLEIQRTEQGDSAMYLCASSLDQYYGYTFGSGTRLTVV.

The V call is TRBV6-4, the J call TRBJ1-2, with 8 bases aligning to TRBD1. Germline values: CDR1 MRHNA, CDR2 SNTAGT. The length of the CDR3 is 14 residues. After removal of 6 bases from V and 1 base from J, the junction contained 4 bases not matched to a gene. This chain's CDR3 is CASRRDRSNYGYTF. The CDR3 DNA is TGTGCCAGCAGGCGGGACAGGAGTAACTATGGCTACACCTTC.

This clone was seen a handful of times. The CDR3 bases are TGTGCCAGCAGTTTATTCCCCTACAGGGGTGAGGAGACCCAGTACTTC. As protein: CASSLFPYRGEETQYF. The chain links TRBV27 to TRBJ2-5, with 7 bases matching TRBD1. There are 16 residues in the CDR3. Germline V lookup: CDR1 MNHEY, CDR2 SMNVEV (reference sequence). V trimming: 1 base; J trimming: 5 bases; junction bases outside the gene matches: 10.

V usage is TRBV7-8 and J usage is TRBJ2-1; no clear D. V gave up 1 base and J gave up 6 bases, with 10 bases separating them. Germline assignment: CDR1 SGHVS and CDR2 FQNEAQ. The CDR3 runs 14 residues. CDR3 nucleotides: TGTGCCAGCAGCTTAGGCGCCCCGGGCAATGAGCAGTTCTTC. Translating gives CASSLGAPGNEQFF.

This chain uses TRBV7-2 with TRBJ2-7; 7 bases line up with TRBD2. CDR1 is SGHTA, CDR2 FQGNSA, per germline. The CDR3 runs 18 residues. Losses at the gene ends were 3 bases for V and 1 base for J; bases not matched to a gene: 15. CDR3 region: CASSFSAVAGKTSYEQYF. DNA of the CDR3: TGTGCCAGCAGCTTTTCTGCGGTAGCGGGTAAAACTTCCTACGAGCAGTACTTC. Together with reference TRBV7-2 and TRBJ2-7, the CDR3 gives the full variable domain: GAGVSQSPSNKVTEKGKDVELRCDPISGHTALYWYRQSLGQGLEFLIYFQGNSAPDKSGLPSDRFSAERTGGSVSTLTIQRTQQEDSAVYLCASSFSAVAGKTSYEQYFGPGTRLTVT.

The chain is built from TRBV7-9 and TRBJ1-5; weak D call: TRBD1 (5 bases). V lost 8 bases and J 2 bases, leaving 13 bases between the germline ends. This CDR3 spans 14 amino acids. Germline V gene lookup returns CDR1 SEHNR and CDR2 FQNEAQ (reference sequence). CDR3 residues: CASDGGGGNQPQHF. CDR3 nucleotides: TGTGCCAGCGACGGCGGGGGGGGCAATCAGCCCCAGCATTTT.

The rearrangement joins TRBV11-2 to TRBJ2-3, with D possibly matching TRBD2 (6 bases). The germline gives CDR1 SGHAT, CDR2 FQNNGV. V dropped 5 bases and J dropped 11 bases, with 17 bases sitting between them. This CDR3 is 13 amino acids long. For the CDR3, the DNA is TGTGCCAGCAGCCCCCTGGGAGGCATTGGGCAGTATTTT. It translates to CASSPLGGIGQYF.

The table lists this clone with many counts. The chain carries TRBV29-1 and TRBJ1-1, with D unclear. Trimming cost V 4 bases and J 1 base, with 7 bases left between them. Per germline, CDR1 SQVTM and CDR2 ANQGSEA. The CDR3 has 12 amino acids. CDR3 amino acids: CSVAFGNTEAFF. The CDR3 bases are TGCAGCGTTGCCTTCGGGAACACTGAAGCTTTCTTT.

This clone turned up a few times. This sample includes further DNA sequences coding for the same CDR3. The chain combines TRBV5-1 with TRBJ2-5, with a weak D call TRBD2 (6 bases). Germline CDR1 and CDR2: SGHRS and YFSETQ. Deletions cut 0 bases from V and 3 bases from J, with 9 bases between. This CDR3 is 14 amino acids long. In nucleotides, the CDR3 is TGCGCCAGCAGCTTGGTGGTAGCGGAAGAGACCCAGTACTTC. Its translation: CASSLVVAEETQYF.

This clone showed up just a few times. This rearrangement joins TRBV23-1 to TRBJ1-5; no definite D call. TRBV23-1 is designated an ORF whose function remains uncertain. CDR3 length: 14 amino acids. Trimming cost V 8 bases and J 11 bases, with 22 bases left between them. The CDR3, as DNA: TGCGCCAGCGCTCCGTTGGAGGTCCTCTGGTCCCAGCATTTT. Translation: CASAPLEVLWSQHF.

The J gene is TRBJ2-5, the V gene TRBV6-5, with D tentatively TRBD2 (5 bases). The CDR3 totals 13 residues. The V gene's germline CDR1 is MNHEY and CDR2 SVGAGI. Trimming stripped 4 bases from V and 4 bases from J, with 10 bases between. This CDR3 reads CASSFRGGETQYF. Written as DNA, the CDR3 is TGTGCCAGCAGTTTTCGGGGTGGAGAGACCCAGTACTTC.

The CDR3 DNA reads TGTGCCAGCAGTCGGACTAGCGGGAGAGCGGGAGAGACCCAGTACTTC. Amino acids: CASSRTSGRAGETQYF. This chain joins TRBV2 and TRBJ2-5, with 13 bases identical to TRBD2. CDR1 is SNHLY and CDR2 is FYNNEI in the germline V gene. V was pared by 5 bases and J by 4 bases, with 7 bases of the junction left unmatched. This CDR3 comprises 16 residues.

J is TRBJ2-7 and V is TRBV27; 8 bases align to TRBD2. The CDR3 runs to 13 residues. Per the germline V gene, CDR1 is MNHEY and CDR2 is SMNVEV (reference sequence). Germline trimming cut 5 bases from V and 5 bases from J; bases unmatched to any gene: 5. The CDR3 DNA reads as TGTGCCAGCAGTCGCCGGGAGGGTGACGAGCAGTACTTC. Encoded protein: CASSRREGDEQYF.

This clone has a handful of counts. This rearrangement joins TRBV29-1 to TRBJ1-4; possibly TRBD1 for D (6 bases). Germline loops: CDR1 SQVTM, CDR2 ANQGSEA. With 0 bases removed from V and 3 bases from J, the gap between germline ends came to 11 bases. The CDR3 is 15 residues long. The CDR3 loop is CSVEDPSGANEKLFF. Written as DNA, the CDR3 is TGCAGCGTTGAAGATCCGTCAGGGGCTAATGAAAAACTGTTTTTT.

This clone has only a few counts. V gene TRBV28 combines with J gene TRBJ2-7; 13 bases align to TRBD2. This CDR3 region has 15 residues. Germline V gene sequence: CDR1 MDHEN, CDR2 SYDVKM. The V and J ends lost 6 bases and 7 bases, in that order; junction bases with no gene match: 9. CDR3 bases: TGTGCCAGCAGGGGGGGGACTAGCGGGACCGGGGAGCAGTACTTC. This gives the protein CASRGGTSGTGEQYF.

The chain couples TRBV11-2 to TRBJ2-1, with D perhaps matching TRBD1 (7 bases). This CDR3 is 12 amino acids long. Trimming took off 5 bases at V and 8 bases at J, with 10 bases between the two ends. The germline gives CDR1 SGHAT, CDR2 FQNNGV. CDR3 nucleotides: TGTGCCAGCAGCCAGGGGGGCGATGAGCAGTTCTTC. Its protein is CASSQGGDEQFF.

This clone showed up just a few times. V is TRBV5-4 and J is TRBJ2-5; D is possibly TRBD2 (6 bases). Germline-derived CDR1 and CDR2 are SGHNT and YYREEE (reference sequence). The CDR3 covers 15 residues. Trimming shortened V by 4 bases and J by 5 bases, and 18 bases separated the two germline ends. CDR3 amino acids: CASSQGPDGGETQYF. Written as DNA, the CDR3 is TGTGCCAGCAGCCAAGGGCCGGATGGGGGGGAGACCCAGTACTTC.

This rearrangement joins TRBV30 to TRBJ2-7, with a tentative D call TRBD1 (6 bases). Germline CDR1 is GTSNPN and CDR2 is SVGIG (reference sequence). V shed 3 bases and J shed 4 bases, with 10 bases lying between them. This CDR3 has 12 amino acids. In DNA, the CDR3 is TGTGCCTGGAGCCAGGACAGATACGAGCAGTACTTC. This translates into CAWSQDRYEQYF.

This clone was counted a few times. This rearrangement joins TRBV30 to TRBJ2-1; 7 bases align to TRBD2. The germline CDR1 and CDR2 sequences are GTSNPN and SVGIG (reference sequence). Trimming cost V 8 bases and J 6 bases; bases outside gene matches: 10. CDR3 length: 13 amino acids. CDR3 region: CAVRLGGGNEQFF. The CDR3 DNA follows: TGTGCCGTACGCCTTGGGGGGGGCAATGAGCAGTTCTTC.

This clone was counted only a few times. A read error may produce the germline difference seen at one junction end. This rearrangement joins TRBV9 to TRBJ2-3, with a tentative D call TRBD2 (6 bases). Per the germline V gene, CDR1 is SGDLS and CDR2 is YYNGEE. The CDR3 length is 11 residues. CDR3 DNA: TGTGCCAGCAGCGTCCGGGCGGGACTTCACTTT. Translating gives CASSVRAGLHF.

The rearrangement links TRBV7-9 to TRBJ2-1, with D possibly matching TRBD1 (5 bases). CDR3 length equals 12 residues. In germline, CDR1 is SEHNR, CDR2 FQNEAQ (reference sequence). Trimming removed 5 bases from V and 15 bases from J, with 17 bases in between. CDR3 nucleotides: TGTGCCAGCAGCCCCGAAGGGGAAAGTCGGTTCTTC. Translating it yields CASSPEGESRFF.

V gene TRBV19 combines with J gene TRBJ2-1; 7 nucleotides agree with TRBD1. This CDR3 is 16 amino acids long. With V trimmed by 6 bases and J by 0 bases, 8 bases remained unmatched. Germline CDR1 is LNHDA and CDR2 is SQIVND (reference sequence). CDR3 sequence (DNA): TGTGCCAGTAGAAAACCAGGGACAGTCTCCTACAATGAGCAGTTCTTC. The encoded protein is CASRKPGTVSYNEQFF.

This clone was seen a handful of times. The rearrangement joins TRBV7-9 to TRBJ2-1; TRBD2 aligns across 8 bases. The CDR3 is 15 amino acids. Germline V gene data show CDR1 as SEHNR and CDR2 as FQNEAQ (reference sequence). The trim removed 5 bases at V and 2 bases at J, leaving 5 bases unmatched. CDR3 region: CASSPRGVAYNEQFF. The CDR3 DNA reads as TGTGCCAGCAGCCCGCGGGGGGTTGCCTACAATGAGCAGTTCTTC.

The sample holds a few counts of this clone. The chain uses TRBV19 and TRBJ1-1, with a tentative D call TRBD1 (6 bases). CDR1 LNHDA and CDR2 SQIVND come from the germline V gene (reference sequence). This CDR3 is 14 amino acids long. Trimming cost V 7 bases and J 4 bases, with 16 bases left between them. The DNA of the CDR3 is TGTGCCAGTACCCAGGGGAAGGATTTCACTGAAGCTTTCTTT. Its translation: CASTQGKDFTEAFF.

The chain combines TRBV2 with TRBJ2-5, with 9 bases identical to TRBD1. Trimming took 7 bases from V and 3 from J; bases not matched to a gene: 6. CDR1 is SNHLY and CDR2 is FYNNEI in the germline V gene. The CDR3 runs to 14 residues. The CDR3 coding sequence is TGTGCCAGCATCCCGGGACAGGGAAAAGAGACCCAGTACTTC. This gives the protein CASIPGQGKETQYF.

This sequence joins TRBV9 and TRBJ2-1, with 13 bases identical to TRBD2. This CDR3 region has 18 residues. Germline trimming cut 0 bases from V and 5 bases from J; bases unmatched to any gene: 8. CDR1 SGDLS and CDR2 YYNGEE come from the germline V gene. The CDR3 sequence is CASSVVGLAGPKNNEQFF. CDR3 nucleotides: TGTGCCAGCAGCGTAGTGGGACTAGCGGGACCGAAGAACAATGAGCAGTTCTTC. The whole variable domain, filled in from reference TRBV9 and TRBJ2-1, reads DSGVTQTPKHLITATGQRVTLRCSPRSGDLSVYWYQQSLDQGLQFLIQYYNGEERAKGNILERFSAQQFPDLHSELNLSSLELGDSALYFCASSVVGLAGPKNNEQFFGPGTRLTVL.

This clone was observed a few times. The gene calls are TRBV28 and TRBJ2-3, with TRBD2 matching over 12 bases. With 4 bases clipped from V and 6 bases from J, the junction kept 8 bases outside the gene matches. There are 16 residues in the CDR3. The germline V gene has CDR1 MDHEN and CDR2 SYDVKM. The CDR3 sequence: CASSSSTSGSWDTQYF. In DNA form, the CDR3 reads TGTGCCAGCAGTTCCTCGACTAGCGGGAGTTGGGATACGCAGTATTTT.

This clone has more than one count but fewer than ten. The genes are TRBV7-8 and TRBJ1-2; D call uncertain. Trimming pared 5 bases from V and 4 bases from J, leaving 14 bases between. The CDR3 runs to 14 residues. The germline gives CDR1 SGHVS, CDR2 FQNEAQ. The CDR3: CASSPLDSSYGYTF. CDR3 in DNA: TGTGCCAGCAGCCCTTTGGACTCAAGCTATGGCTACACCTTC. Full variable domain (remainder filled in from reference TRBV7-8 and TRBJ1-2): GAGVSQSPRYKVAKRGQDVALRCDPISGHVSLFWYQQALGQGPEFLTYFQNEAQLDKSGLPSDRFFAERPEGSVSTLKIQRTQQEDSAVYLCASSPLDSSYGYTFGSGTRLTVV.

The chain joins TRBV2 to TRBJ1-5, with 8 bases that match TRBD1. V trimming: 1 base; J trimming: 7 bases; junction bases outside the gene matches: 9. This CDR3 has 16 amino acids. CDR1 SNHLY and CDR2 FYNNEI come from the germline V gene. The CDR3 coding sequence is TGTGCCAGCAGTGAAGAGGGCAGGGGGCTGCGGCAGCCCCAGCATTTT. Its protein product is CASSEEGRGLRQPQHF.

This clone was seen only a few times. The chain recombines TRBV7-3 with TRBJ2-3; a possible D gene is TRBD2 (5 bases). Trimming cost V 1 base and J 6 bases, with 11 bases left between them. The CDR3 has 14 amino acids. From germline, CDR1 is SGHTA and CDR2 FQGTGA. CDR3 sequence (DNA): TGTGCCAGCAGCTTAAAGGGAGATCGGGATACGCAGTATTTT. Its translation is CASSLKGDRDTQYF.